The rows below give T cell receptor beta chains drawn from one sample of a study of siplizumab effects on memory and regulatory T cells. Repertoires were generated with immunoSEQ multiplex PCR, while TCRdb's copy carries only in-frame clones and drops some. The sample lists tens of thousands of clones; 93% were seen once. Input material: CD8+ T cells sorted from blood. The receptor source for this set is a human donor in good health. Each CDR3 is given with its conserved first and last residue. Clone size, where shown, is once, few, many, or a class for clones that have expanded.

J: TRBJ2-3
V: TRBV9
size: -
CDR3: CASSTDTQYF

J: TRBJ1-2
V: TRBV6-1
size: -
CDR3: CASSEGTGGNYGYTF

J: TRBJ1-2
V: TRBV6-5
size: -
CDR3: CASSYIGTEQYGYTF

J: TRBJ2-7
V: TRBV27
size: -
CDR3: CASSLYRGGEQYF

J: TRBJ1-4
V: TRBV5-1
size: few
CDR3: CASSLSGGAEKLFF

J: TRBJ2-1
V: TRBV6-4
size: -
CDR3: CASSEVSGSRDEQFF

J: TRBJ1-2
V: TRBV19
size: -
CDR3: CASIGSSYTF

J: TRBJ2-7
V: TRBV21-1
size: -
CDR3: CARAQTPGLAGPERLREQYF

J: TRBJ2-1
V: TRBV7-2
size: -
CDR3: CASSLGLGGGPGNEQFF

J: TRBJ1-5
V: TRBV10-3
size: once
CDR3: CAISESTGYSNQPQHF

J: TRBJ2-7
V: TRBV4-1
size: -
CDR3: CASSQDSSVGDYEQYF

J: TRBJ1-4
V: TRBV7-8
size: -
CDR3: CASSKTTTNEKLFF

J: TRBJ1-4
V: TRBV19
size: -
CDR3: CASTSPGETTNEKLFF

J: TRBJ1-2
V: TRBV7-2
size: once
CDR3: CASSPGGTDYGYTF

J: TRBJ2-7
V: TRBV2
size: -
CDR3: CASSVLAGGFHEQYF

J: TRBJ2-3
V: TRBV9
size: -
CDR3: CASSVGGYTDTQYF

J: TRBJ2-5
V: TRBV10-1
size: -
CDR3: CASSARLPQETQYF

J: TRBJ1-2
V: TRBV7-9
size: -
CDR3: CASSPGTGEYGYTF

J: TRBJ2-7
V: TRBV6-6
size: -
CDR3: CASSSGRDYEQYF

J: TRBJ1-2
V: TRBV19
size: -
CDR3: CASSASTGGIYGYTF

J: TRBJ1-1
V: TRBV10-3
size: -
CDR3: CAISETGGTEAFF

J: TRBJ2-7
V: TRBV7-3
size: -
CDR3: CASSLGAGDSYEQYF

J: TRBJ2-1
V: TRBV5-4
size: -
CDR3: CASSPGLYNEQFF

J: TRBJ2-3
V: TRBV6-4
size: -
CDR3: CASSHDTFTDTQYF

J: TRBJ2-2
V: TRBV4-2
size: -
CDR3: CASSQDVLGAAGELFF

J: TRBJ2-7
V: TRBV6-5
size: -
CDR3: CASSHRQGTYDEQYF

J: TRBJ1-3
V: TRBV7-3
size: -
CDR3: CASSPDSAGNTIYF

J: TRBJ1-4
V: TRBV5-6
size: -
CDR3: CASSLGDPDEKLFF